This TCR beta chain is from a study of blood T cell repertoires in COVID-19. Looking at the study overall: Collection of acute and convalescent COVID-19 samples took place in the United States, Italy and Spain.

V shed 5 bases, J shed 4 bases, and the junction held 11 bases outside the gene matches. This CDR3 contains 17 residues. Germline V CDR1 and CDR2: GTSNPN, SVGIG (reference sequence). In the study's own analysis: Estimation of nucleated cell counts relied on the amplification of reference gene primers. Here immunoSEQ multiplex PCR was the method, and the copy in TCRdb shows in-frame clones only, minus some. The V and J calls and clone size are taken from that table; D and trimming were inferred from the DNA. The sample carries approximately 360,000 clones, roughly four fifths recorded once. The study recruited people aged about 18 to 89 years across under 25 US areas. Recovered status applied to Cohort 3 donors who had two consecutive negative PCRs. It also applied to those with clearance or with symptom resolution.

The rearrangement links TRBV30 to TRBJ2-1; 13 bases fit TRBD2. This TCR was recovered from a woman aged 45-65 years who had recovered from COVID-19. The material sequenced was PBMCs or T cells enriched from blood (not recorded which). The CDR3 loop is CAWHSPETSGRYNEQFF. The CDR3 bases are TGTGCCTGGCATTCCCCCGAGACTAGCGGGAGGTACAATGAGCAGTTCTTC. Filled out from reference TRBV30 and TRBJ2-1, the complete variable domain reads SQTIHQWPATLVQPVGSPLSLECTVEGTSNPNLYWYRQAAGRGLQLLFYSVGIGQISSEVPQNLSASRPQDRQFILSSKKLLLSDSGFYLCAWHSPETSGRYNEQFFGPGTRLTVL.